One sample yielded the 22 T cell receptor beta chains listed below, sequenced in a study of CD8 T cells in ankylosing spondylitis. TCRdb reprocessed the 5' RACE reads with MiXCR, giving one entry per CDR3 protein. The data contain roughly 120,000 distinct CDR3 sequences, approximately 15% of them singletons. Sequencing used blood, either unsorted or a sorted T cell fraction (not recorded which). These receptors were obtained from a female donor with ankylosing spondylitis or in good health (not recorded which).

A word on this clonotype: This is likely a read error, given that the CDR3 carries no conserved phenylalanine or tryptophan at its end. The J gene is TRBJ1-5, the V gene TRBV2; D call uncertain. The germline CDR1 and CDR2 sequences are SNHLY and FYNNEI. With 5 bases removed from V and 3 bases from J, the gap between germline ends came to 11 bases. The CDR3 spans 14 residues. CDR3 sequence reads: CASSPGFNNQPQHL. CDR3 DNA: TGTGCCAGCAGTCCCGGGTTTAACAATCAGCCCCAGCATCTT.

This sequence joins TRBV12-3 or TRBV12-4 and TRBJ2-1; D not resolved. Trimming shortened V by 7 bases and J by 5 bases, and 6 bases separated the two germline ends. The CDR3 has 11 amino acids. The CDR3 loop is CASTRNNEQFF. CDR3 nucleotide sequence: TGTGCCAGCACCAGAAACAATGAGCAGTTCTTC.

The chain is built from TRBV6-5 and TRBJ2-1; 9 bases are a match to TRBD1. Germline CDR1 is MNHEY and CDR2 is SVGAGI. After removal of 2 bases from V and 3 bases from J, the junction contained 14 bases not matched to a gene. This CDR3 is built from 19 residues. The CDR3 loop is CASSYTYPQRDRDYNEQFF. CDR3 nucleotide sequence: TGTGCCAGCAGTTACACCTACCCTCAACGGGACAGGGACTACAATGAGCAGTTCTTC.

This clonotype was seen repeatedly, ten times or more. The chain employs TRBV19 and TRBJ2-1; D is possibly TRBD2 (5 bases). There are 14 residues in the CDR3. V lost 2 bases and J 6 bases, leaving 11 bases between the germline ends. CDR1 is LNHDA and CDR2 is SQIVND in the germline V gene (reference sequence). The CDR3 here is CASSIPASSNEQFF. The DNA of the CDR3 is TGTGCCAGTAGTATACCCGCTAGCTCCAATGAGCAGTTCTTC.

The rearrangement links TRBV11-2 to TRBJ2-1; TRBD2 matches 7 bases. With 5 bases clipped from V and 3 bases from J, the junction kept 16 bases outside the gene matches. CDR3 size: 18 residues. Germline assignment: CDR1 SGHAT and CDR2 FQNNGV. DNA of the CDR3: TGTGCCAGCAGCGAAAGGAAGGTGGCGGGGGTTGACTACAATGAGCAGTTCTTC. Translating it yields CASSERKVAGVDYNEQFF.

This clonotype was seen many times. This chain's CDR3 is CASTLGWEDTQYF. CDR3 DNA: TGTGCCAGCACCCTGGGGTGGGAAGATACGCAGTATTTT. The chain has TRBV6-1 and TRBJ2-3; D uncertain. CDR3 size: 13 residues. V was cut by 7 bases and J by 5 bases, with 13 bases left in between. Looked up from germline, CDR1 is MNHNS and CDR2 is SASEGT.

This clonotype was recorded many times. This chain connects TRBV29-1 to TRBJ2-1; a possible D gene is TRBD1 (6 bases). This CDR3 has 13 residues. The V end lost 3 bases, the J end lost 5 bases, and 11 bases lay between the germline ends. The germline CDR1 and CDR2 sequences are SQVTM and ANQGSEA. CDR3: CSVDSDRHNEQFF. DNA for the CDR3: TGCAGCGTTGACTCGGACAGACACAATGAGCAGTTCTTC.

The rearrangement links TRBV9 to TRBJ2-1, with 7 bases identical to TRBD2. The CDR3 contains 16 residues. CDR1 and CDR2 (germline): SGDLS, YYNGEE. Trimming cost V 4 bases and J 6 bases; bases outside gene matches: 13. CDR3 nucleotides: TGTGCCAGCAGCTTCCGGACTGGCGGGAGTCGCAATGAGCAGTTCTTC. It encodes CASSFRTGGSRNEQFF. The complete variable domain, with remaining parts taken from reference TRBV9 and TRBJ2-1, reads DSGVTQTPKHLITATGQRVTLRCSPRSGDLSVYWYQQSLDQGLQFLIQYYNGEERAKGNILERFSAQQFPDLHSELNLSSLELGDSALYFCASSFRTGGSRNEQFFGPGTRLTVL.

This clonotype was observed at least ten times. The gene calls are TRBV9 and TRBJ2-1, with TRBD2 as a possible D gene (6 bases). V was cut by 4 bases and J by 1 base, with 18 bases left in between. Germline loops: CDR1 SGDLS, CDR2 YYNGEE. This CDR3 contains 17 residues. The CDR3 protein is CASSSQHGSRSYNEQFF. CDR3 DNA sequence: TGTGCCAGCAGCTCACAACACGGGAGTCGATCCTACAATGAGCAGTTCTTC.

The rearrangement joins TRBV7-3 to TRBJ2-3; D unclear. Trimming removed 6 bases at V and 1 base at J, with 14 bases between. The CDR3 length is 15 residues. Germline values: CDR1 SGHTA, CDR2 FQGTGA. The CDR3, as DNA: TGTGCCAGCAGGTCCGAGACCGTGGGCACAGATACGCAGTATTTT. This codes for CASRSETVGTDTQYF.

This clonotype appeared a few times. V and J are TRBV28 and TRBJ2-7; 8 bases match TRBD1. The V gene's germline CDR1 is MDHEN and CDR2 SYDVKM. The CDR3 spans 13 residues. The V and J ends lost 5 bases and 6 bases, in that order; junction bases with no gene match: 6. CDR3 in amino acids: CASSTRGLAEQYF. The CDR3 region has the DNA TGTGCCAGCAGTACCAGGGGGCTGGCCGAGCAGTACTTC.

As regards this clonotype: One junction end does not reproduce the germline sequence, and a read error may be involved. V usage is TRBV20-1 and J usage is TRBJ2-1; 12 bases map to TRBD2. Germline assignment: CDR1 DFQATT and CDR2 SNEGSKA (reference sequence). This CDR3 spans 17 amino acids. CDR3 sequence reads: CSARTSGRREIYNEQLF. The CDR3 DNA is TGCAGTGCGCGTACTAGCGGGAGGAGGGAAATTTACAATGAGCAGCTCTTC.

The V call is TRBV14, the J call TRBJ2-7, with D hard to call. This CDR3 has 13 residues. V lost 2 bases to trimming and J lost 0 bases, with 5 bases between them. Germline CDR1 SGHDN, CDR2 FVKESK. The CDR3 loop is CASSQPASYEQYF. DNA of the CDR3: TGTGCCAGCAGCCAACCAGCCTCCTACGAGCAGTACTTC.

This clonotype was detected many times. The chain uses TRBV6-5 and TRBJ1-1, with TRBD1 identical over 9 bases. The V gene's germline CDR1 is MNHEY and CDR2 SVGAGI. The V and J ends lost 2 bases and 4 bases, in that order; junction bases with no gene match: 5. This CDR3 region has 15 residues. The CDR3 nucleotides read TGTGCCAGCAGTTACCCCGGACAGGGGAGCACTGAAGCTTTCTTT. Its translation is CASSYPGQGSTEAFF.

This clonotype was counted at least ten times. The chain carries TRBV3-1 and TRBJ2-1, with a weak D call TRBD1 (5 bases). With 1 base removed from V and 0 bases from J, the gap between germline ends came to 7 bases. Germline V lookup: CDR1 LGHDT, CDR2 YNNKEL (reference sequence). The CDR3 is 15 amino acids. DNA for the CDR3: TGTGCCAGCAGCCAAGGACAGAGCTCCTACAATGAGCAGTTCTTC. The encoded protein is CASSQGQSSYNEQFF.

This sequence joins TRBV6-1 and TRBJ2-1; TRBD2 matches 11 bases. CDR3 length: 15 residues. Germline assignment: CDR1 MNHNS and CDR2 SASEGT. V lost 2 bases, J lost 6 bases, and 3 bases stayed unmatched. The CDR3 loop reads CASSEIAGGPNEQFF. CDR3 DNA: TGTGCCAGCAGTGAAATAGCGGGGGGGCCCAATGAGCAGTTCTTC.

This clonotype was seen ten or more times. The rearrangement joins TRBV12-3 or TRBV12-4 to TRBJ2-3; the D gene is possibly TRBD1 (5 bases). Trimming cost V 7 bases and J 2 bases, with 25 bases left between them. This CDR3 has 18 residues. CDR3 bases: TGTGCCAGCACCTCTAGTTGGGCGGCAGGGATACACACAGATACGCAGTATTTT. Amino acids: CASTSSWAAGIHTDTQYF.

The chain has TRBV2 and TRBJ2-5; 7 bases line up with TRBD1. Unmatched junction bases numbered 10, after V lost 8 bases and J lost 1 base. The CDR3 spans 15 residues. Germline V gene sequence: CDR1 SNHLY, CDR2 FYNNEI. The CDR3 bases are TGTGCCAGCTGGGGGCCGGGACAGATCCAAGAGACCCAGTACTTC. This sequence encodes CASWGPGQIQETQYF.

This chain uses TRBV21-1 with TRBJ1-2; the table's D call of TRBD1 was not tested on the DNA. TRBV21-1 represents a pseudogene. The CDR3 runs to 17 residues. In DNA, the CDR3 is TGTGCCAGCAGCCCCGATTATCTCCGGGACAGAGGTCTTAGCTACACCTTC. This codes for CASSPDYLRDRGLSYTF.

As concerns this clonotype: Relative to the germline gene, one junction end is altered; a read error may explain this. This chain joins TRBV11-2 and TRBJ2-3; D is unclear. Germline lookup yields CDR1 SGHAT and CDR2 FQNNGV. This CDR3 comprises 14 residues. In DNA form, the CDR3 reads TGTACCAGCAGCTTAGAACCCCGAGGTGGTACGCAGTATTTT. Encoded protein: CTSSLEPRGGTQYF.

This clonotype was picked up a small number of times. This rearrangement joins TRBV5-5 to TRBJ1-2; TRBD1 might be the D (6 bases). The V and J ends lost 2 bases and 0 bases respectively, with 14 bases between them. This CDR3 spans 16 amino acids. From germline, CDR1 is SGHKS and CDR2 YYEKEE (reference sequence). CDR3 region: CASSFDRRPTNYGYTF. CDR3 DNA sequence: TGTGCCAGCAGCTTCGACAGGCGGCCGACTAACTATGGCTACACCTTC.

This clonotype was counted ten times or more. The V call is TRBV20-1, the J call TRBJ2-5, with 8 bases that match TRBD2. The CDR3 spans 16 residues. Germline V gene sequence: CDR1 DFQATT, CDR2 SNEGSKA (reference sequence). The V gene end was trimmed by 5 bases and the J gene end by 4 bases; junction bases not matched to a gene: 15. CDR3 protein: CSAPRPTGGPIETQYF. CDR3 DNA sequence: TGCAGTGCTCCACGACCTACGGGGGGGCCGATAGAGACCCAGTACTTC.